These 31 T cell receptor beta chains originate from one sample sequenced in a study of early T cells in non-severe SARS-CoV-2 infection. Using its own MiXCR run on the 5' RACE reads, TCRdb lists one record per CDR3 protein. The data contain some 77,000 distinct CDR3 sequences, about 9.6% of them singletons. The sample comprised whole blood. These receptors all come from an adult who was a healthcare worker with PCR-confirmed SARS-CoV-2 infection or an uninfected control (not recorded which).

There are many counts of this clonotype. For the CDR3, the DNA is TGTGCCAATACAAGGGACAGCCCGAGATCCACCTTC. Translation gives CANTRDSPRSTF. The rearrangement joins TRBV19 to TRBJ1-2; 7 nucleotides agree with TRBD1. V was pared by 10 bases and J by 13 bases, with 15 bases of the junction left unmatched. CDR1 and CDR2 from the germline V gene are LNHDA and SQIVND (reference sequence). The CDR3 has 12 amino acids.

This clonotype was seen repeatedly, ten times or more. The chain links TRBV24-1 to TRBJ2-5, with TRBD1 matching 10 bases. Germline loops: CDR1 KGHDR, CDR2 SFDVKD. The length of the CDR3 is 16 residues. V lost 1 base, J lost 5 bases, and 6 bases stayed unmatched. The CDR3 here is CATSDLGDRGFETQYF. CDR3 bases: TGTGCCACCAGTGATTTAGGGGACAGGGGTTTCGAGACCCAGTACTTC.

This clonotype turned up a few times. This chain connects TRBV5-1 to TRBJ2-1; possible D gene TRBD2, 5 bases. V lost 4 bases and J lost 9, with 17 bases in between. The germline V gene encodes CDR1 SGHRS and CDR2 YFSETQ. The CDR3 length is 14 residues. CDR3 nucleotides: TGCGCCAGCAGCCCAGGCGTTCGGACTTTTGAGCAGTTCTTC. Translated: CASSPGVRTFEQFF.

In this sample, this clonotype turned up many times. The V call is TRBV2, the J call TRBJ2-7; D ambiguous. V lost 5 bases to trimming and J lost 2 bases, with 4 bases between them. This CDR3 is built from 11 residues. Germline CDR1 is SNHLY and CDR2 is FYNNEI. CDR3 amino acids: CASSPAYEQYF. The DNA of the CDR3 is TGTGCCAGCAGTCCGGCCTACGAGCAGTACTTC.

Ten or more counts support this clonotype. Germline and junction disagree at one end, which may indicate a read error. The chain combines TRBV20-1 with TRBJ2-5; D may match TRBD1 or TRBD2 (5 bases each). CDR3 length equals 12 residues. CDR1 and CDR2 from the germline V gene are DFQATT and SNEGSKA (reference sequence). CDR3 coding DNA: TGCAGTGCCAGAGGGGTGGGAGAGACCCAGTACTTC. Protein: CSARGVGETQYF.

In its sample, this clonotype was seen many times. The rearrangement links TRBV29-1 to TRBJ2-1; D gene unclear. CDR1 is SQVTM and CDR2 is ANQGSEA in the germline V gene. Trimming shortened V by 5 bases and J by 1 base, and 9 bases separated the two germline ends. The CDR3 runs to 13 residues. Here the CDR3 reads CSVFKDSYNEQFF. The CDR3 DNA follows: TGCAGCGTTTTTAAGGATTCCTACAATGAGCAGTTCTTC.

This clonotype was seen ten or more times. The CDR3 region has the DNA TGTGCCAGCAGCCCGCCCGGACCCTACGAGCAGTACTTC. Its protein product is CASSPPGPYEQYF. The chain joins TRBV7-9 to TRBJ2-7; D ambiguous. CDR3 length equals 13 residues. Trimming left V 5 bases short and J 2 bases short, with 10 bases between. Germline V CDR1 and CDR2: SEHNR, FQNEAQ (reference sequence).

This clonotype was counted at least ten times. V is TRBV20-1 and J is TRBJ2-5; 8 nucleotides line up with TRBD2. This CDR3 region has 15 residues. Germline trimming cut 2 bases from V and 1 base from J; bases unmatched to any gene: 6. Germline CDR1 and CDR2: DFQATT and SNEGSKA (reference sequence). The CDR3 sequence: CSARTFGGVQETQYF. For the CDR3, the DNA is TGCAGTGCTAGAACCTTCGGGGGGGTCCAAGAGACCCAGTACTTC.

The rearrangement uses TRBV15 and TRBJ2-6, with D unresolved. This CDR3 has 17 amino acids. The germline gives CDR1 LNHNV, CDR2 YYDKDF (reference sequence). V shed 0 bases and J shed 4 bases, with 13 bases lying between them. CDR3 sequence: CATSREYFQEGANVLTF. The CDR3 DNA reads TGTGCCACCAGCAGAGAGTACTTCCAAGAGGGGGCCAACGTCCTGACTTTC.

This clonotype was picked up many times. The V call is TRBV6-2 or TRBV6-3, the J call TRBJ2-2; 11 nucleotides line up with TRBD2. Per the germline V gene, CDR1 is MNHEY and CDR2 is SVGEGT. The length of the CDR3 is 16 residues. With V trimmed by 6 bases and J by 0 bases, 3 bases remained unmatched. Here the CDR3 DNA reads TGTGCCAGCAGGACGGGACTAGCGGCGAACACCGGGGAGCTGTTTTTT. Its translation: CASRTGLAANTGELFF.

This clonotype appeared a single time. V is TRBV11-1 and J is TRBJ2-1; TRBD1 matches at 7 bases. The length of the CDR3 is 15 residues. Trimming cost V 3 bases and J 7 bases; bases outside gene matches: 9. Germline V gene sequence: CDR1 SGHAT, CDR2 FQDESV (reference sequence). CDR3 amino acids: CASSFGQVFGNEQFF. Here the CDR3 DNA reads TGTGCCAGCAGCTTCGGACAGGTCTTTGGAAATGAGCAGTTCTTC.

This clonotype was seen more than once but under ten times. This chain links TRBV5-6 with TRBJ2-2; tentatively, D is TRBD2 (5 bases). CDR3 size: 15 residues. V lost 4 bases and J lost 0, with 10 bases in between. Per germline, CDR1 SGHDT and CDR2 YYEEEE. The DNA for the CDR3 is TGTGCCAGCAGCAGAACCGGGACGAACACCGGGGAGCTGTTTTTT. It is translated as CASSRTGTNTGELFF.

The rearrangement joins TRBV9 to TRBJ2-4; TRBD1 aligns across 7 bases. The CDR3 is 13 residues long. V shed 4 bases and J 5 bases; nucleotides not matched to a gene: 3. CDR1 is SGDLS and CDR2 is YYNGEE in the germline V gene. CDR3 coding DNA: TGTGCCAGCAGCCCCGGGACAGAAAACATTCAGTACTTC. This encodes CASSPGTENIQYF.

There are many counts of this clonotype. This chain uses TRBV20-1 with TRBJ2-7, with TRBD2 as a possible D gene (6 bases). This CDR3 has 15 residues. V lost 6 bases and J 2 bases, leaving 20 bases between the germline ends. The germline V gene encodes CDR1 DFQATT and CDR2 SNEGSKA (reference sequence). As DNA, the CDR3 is TGCAGTGCCCACGAGCTCGGGGGACTCGCCTACGAGCAGTACTTC. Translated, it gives CSAHELGGLAYEQYF.

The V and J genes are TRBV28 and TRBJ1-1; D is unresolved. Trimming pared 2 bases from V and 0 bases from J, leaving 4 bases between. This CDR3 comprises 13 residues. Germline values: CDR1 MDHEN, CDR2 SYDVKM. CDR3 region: CASSLPVNTEAFF. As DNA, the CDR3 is TGTGCCAGCAGTTTACCGGTGAACACTGAAGCTTTCTTT.

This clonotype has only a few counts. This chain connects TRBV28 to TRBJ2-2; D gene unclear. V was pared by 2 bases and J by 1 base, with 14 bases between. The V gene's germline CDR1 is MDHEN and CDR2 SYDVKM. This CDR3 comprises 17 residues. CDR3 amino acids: CASSLAVGGKNTGELFF. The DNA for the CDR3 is TGTGCCAGCAGTTTAGCCGTTGGCGGAAAGAACACCGGGGAGCTGTTTTTT.

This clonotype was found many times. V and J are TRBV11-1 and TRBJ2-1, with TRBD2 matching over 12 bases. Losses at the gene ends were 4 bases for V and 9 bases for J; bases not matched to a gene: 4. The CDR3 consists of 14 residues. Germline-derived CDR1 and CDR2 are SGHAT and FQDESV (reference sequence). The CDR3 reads CASSSGLAGIEQFF. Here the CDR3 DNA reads TGTGCCAGCAGCTCGGGACTAGCGGGTATTGAGCAGTTCTTC.

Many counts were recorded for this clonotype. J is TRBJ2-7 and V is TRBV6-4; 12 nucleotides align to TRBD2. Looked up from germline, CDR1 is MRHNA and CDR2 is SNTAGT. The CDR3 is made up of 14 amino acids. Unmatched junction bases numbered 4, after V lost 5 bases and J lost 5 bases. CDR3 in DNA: TGTGCCAGCAGTCGACTAGCGGGAGTCAACGAGCAGTACTTC. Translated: CASSRLAGVNEQYF.

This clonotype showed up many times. The CDR3 DNA sequence: TGTGCCAGCAGCCAAGGAGGACAGGGGGCAAATGGAAACACCATATATTTT. Its translation is CASSQGGQGANGNTIYF. The genes are TRBV3-1 and TRBJ1-3, with 11 bases identical to TRBD1. V trimming: 1 base; J trimming: 3 bases; junction bases outside the gene matches: 5. Germline CDR1 reads LGHDT; CDR2 reads YNNKEL (reference sequence). The CDR3 is 17 residues long.

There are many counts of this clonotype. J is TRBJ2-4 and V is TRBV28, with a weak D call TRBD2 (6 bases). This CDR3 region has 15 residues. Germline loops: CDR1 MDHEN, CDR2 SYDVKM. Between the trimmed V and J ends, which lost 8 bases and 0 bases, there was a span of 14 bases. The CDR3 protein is CASLGGGAAKNIQYF. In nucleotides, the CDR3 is TGTGCCAGCCTGGGTGGAGGGGCAGCCAAAAACATTCAGTACTTC.

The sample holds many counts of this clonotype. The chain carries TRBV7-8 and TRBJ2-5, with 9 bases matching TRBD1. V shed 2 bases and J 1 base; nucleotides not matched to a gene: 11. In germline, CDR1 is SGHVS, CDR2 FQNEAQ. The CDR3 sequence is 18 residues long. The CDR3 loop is CASSLYRDRVRPQETQYF. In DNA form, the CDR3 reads TGTGCCAGCAGCTTATATCGGGACAGGGTTAGGCCCCAAGAGACCCAGTACTTC. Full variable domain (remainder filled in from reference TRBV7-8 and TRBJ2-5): GAGVSQSPRYKVAKRGQDVALRCDPISGHVSLFWYQQALGQGPEFLTYFQNEAQLDKSGLPSDRFFAERPEGSVSTLKIQRTQQEDSAVYLCASSLYRDRVRPQETQYFGPGTRLLVL.

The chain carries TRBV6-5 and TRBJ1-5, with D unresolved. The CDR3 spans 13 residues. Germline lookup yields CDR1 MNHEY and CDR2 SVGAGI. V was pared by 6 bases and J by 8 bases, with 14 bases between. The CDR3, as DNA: TGTGCCAGCAGGCCCCTCTCCGGCGAGCCCCAGCATTTT. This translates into CASRPLSGEPQHF.

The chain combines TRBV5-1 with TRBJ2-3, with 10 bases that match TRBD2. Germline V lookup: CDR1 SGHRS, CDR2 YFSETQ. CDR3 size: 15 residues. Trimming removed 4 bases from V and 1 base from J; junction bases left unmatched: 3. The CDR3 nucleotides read TGCGCCAGCAGCGGAGGGACTAGCGGCACAGATACGCAGTATTTT. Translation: CASSGGTSGTDTQYF.

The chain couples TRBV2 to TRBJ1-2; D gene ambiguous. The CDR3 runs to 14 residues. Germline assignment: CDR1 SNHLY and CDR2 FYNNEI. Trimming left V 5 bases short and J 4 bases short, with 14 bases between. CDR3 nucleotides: TGTGCCAGCAGTCTGGAGGGAGCGAGCTATGGCTACACCTTC. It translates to CASSLEGASYGYTF.

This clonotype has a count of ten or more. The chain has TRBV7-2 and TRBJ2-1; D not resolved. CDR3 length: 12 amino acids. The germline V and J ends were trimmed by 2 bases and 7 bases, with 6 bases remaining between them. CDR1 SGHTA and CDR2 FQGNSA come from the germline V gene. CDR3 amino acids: CASSLSANEQFF. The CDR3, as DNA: TGTGCCAGCAGCTTATCAGCTAATGAGCAGTTCTTC.

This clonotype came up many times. The CDR3 DNA sequence: TGTGCCACCAGTGATAGCAGGGTCCCCTACGAGCAGTACTTC. This gives the protein CATSDSRVPYEQYF. This chain uses TRBV24-1 with TRBJ2-7; D may be TRBD1 (5 bases). This CDR3 contains 14 residues. Germline V lookup: CDR1 KGHDR, CDR2 SFDVKD. Trimming stripped 3 bases from V and 2 bases from J, with 10 bases between.

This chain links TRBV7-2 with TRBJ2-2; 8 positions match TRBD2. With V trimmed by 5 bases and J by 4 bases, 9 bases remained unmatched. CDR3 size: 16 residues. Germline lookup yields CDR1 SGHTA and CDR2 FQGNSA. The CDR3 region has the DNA TGTGCCAGCAGCCTCCTTATCGCGGGGGGCACCGGGGAGCTGTTTTTT. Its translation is CASSLLIAGGTGELFF.

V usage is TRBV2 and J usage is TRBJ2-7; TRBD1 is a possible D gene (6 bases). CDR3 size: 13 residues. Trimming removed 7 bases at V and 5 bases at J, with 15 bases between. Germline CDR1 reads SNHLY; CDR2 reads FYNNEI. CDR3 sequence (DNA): TGTGCCAGCACCCTATTACAGGGCCACGAGCAGTACTTC. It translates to CASTLLQGHEQYF.

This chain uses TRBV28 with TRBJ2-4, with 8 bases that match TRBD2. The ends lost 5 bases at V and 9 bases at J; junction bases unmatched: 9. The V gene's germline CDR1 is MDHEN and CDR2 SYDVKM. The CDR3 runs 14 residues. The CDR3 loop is CASSGAGGVSIQYF. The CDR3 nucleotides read TGTGCCAGCAGTGGGGCGGGGGGAGTAAGCATTCAGTACTTC.

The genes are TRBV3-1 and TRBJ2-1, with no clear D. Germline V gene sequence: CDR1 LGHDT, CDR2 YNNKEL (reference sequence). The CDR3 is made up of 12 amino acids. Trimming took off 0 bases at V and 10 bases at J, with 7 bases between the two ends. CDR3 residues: CASSQEGFEQFF. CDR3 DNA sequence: TGTGCCAGCAGCCAAGAAGGGTTCGAGCAGTTCTTC.

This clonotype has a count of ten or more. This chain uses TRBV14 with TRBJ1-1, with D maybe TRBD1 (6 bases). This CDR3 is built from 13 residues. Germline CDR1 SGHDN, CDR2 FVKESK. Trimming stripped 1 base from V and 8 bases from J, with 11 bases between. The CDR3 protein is CASSQGTGTEAFF. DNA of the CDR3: TGTGCCAGCAGCCAAGGGACCGGGACAGAAGCTTTCTTT.